This is a list of T cell receptor beta chains from one sample in a study of T-cell reconstitution after alpha-beta-depleted transplantation in children. In TCRdb, the PCR reads were re-called with MiXCR into one record per CDR3 protein. The sample carries around 700,000 distinct CDR3 sequences, about 12% recorded once. The source was PBMCs, collected before TCRalphabeta/CD19-depleted stem cell transplant. The receptor set was obtained from a girl aged 2-10 years with congenital amegakaryocytic thrombocytopenia, due to receive a stem cell transplant. CDR3s include the opening cysteine and the closing phenylalanine or tryptophan. The D gene is left open where the match is weak. Rows give clone size only sometimes, using once, few, many, or a class for an expanded clone.

V gene	clone size	J gene	D gene	CDR3 protein	CDR3 DNA
TRBV30	NA	TRBJ2-2	NA	CAWTNMGPGELFF	TGTGCCTGGACAAACATGGGCCCCGGGGAGCTGTTTTTT
TRBV5-1	many	TRBJ1-6	TRBD1	CASASRTGKDSPLHF	TGCGCCAGCGCTTCCCGGACAGGGAAGGACTCACCCCTCCACTTT
TRBV20-1	many	TRBJ2-3	NA	CSAKLGTDTQYF	TGCAGTGCTAAGCTTGGCACAGATACGCAGTATTTT
TRBV18	many	TRBJ2-1	NA	CASSLGPSYNEQFF	TGTGCCAGCTCACTGGGGCCCTCCTACAATGAGCAGTTCTTC
TRBV5-6	many	TRBJ2-7	NA	CASSSGRTYYEQYF	TGTGCCAGCAGCTCGGGGAGGACCTACTACGAGCAGTACTTC
TRBV19	many	TRBJ1-2	TRBD1	CASSIGTGENGYTF	TGTGCCAGTAGTATAGGGACAGGGGAGAATGGCTACACCTTC
TRBV15	NA	TRBJ2-7	NA	CATSINSGFYEQYF	TGTGCCACCAGCATAAATAGCGGATTTTACGAGCAGTACTTC
TRBV29-1	many	TRBJ2-5	TRBD2	CSVERTSGSPQETQYF	TGCAGCGTTGAAAGGACTAGCGGGAGTCCCCAAGAGACCCAGTACTTC
TRBV20-1	many	TRBJ2-1	TRBD2	CSGSAGIREQFF	TGCAGTGGGTCAGCGGGAATCCGTGAGCAGTTCTTC
TRBV20-1	few	TRBJ2-7	NA	CSARDGGAAAHYEQYF	TGCAGTGCTAGAGATGGGGGCGCAGCGGCCCACTACGAGCAGTACTTC
TRBV7-6	many	TRBJ2-3	NA	CASSYSRTGEGDTQYF	TGTGCCAGCAGCTACTCTAGAACGGGAGAGGGTGATACGCAGTATTTT
TRBV11-2	NA	TRBJ2-3	NA	CASSLVSPGGADTQYF	TGTGCCAGCAGCTTAGTATCGCCAGGGGGGGCCGATACGCAGTATTTT
TRBV15	many	TRBJ1-5	TRBD1	CATSRDLADRGDQPQHF	TGTGCCACCAGCAGAGATTTGGCGGACAGGGGCGATCAGCCCCAGCATTTT
TRBV29-1	many	TRBJ1-2	NA	CSVAGVNYGYTF	TGCAGCGTGGCAGGGGTGAACTATGGCTACACCTTC
TRBV3-1	few	TRBJ2-2	NA	CASSQVGHPFGDTGELFF	TGTGCCAGCAGCCAAGTGGGACACCCATTCGGGGACACCGGGGAGCTGTTTTTT
TRBV9	NA	TRBJ2-7	TRBD1	CASSGGGAISYEQYF	TGTGCCAGCAGCGGAGGGGGCGCGATCTCCTACGAGCAGTACTTC
TRBV9	few	TRBJ2-1	TRBD2	CASSTRTSGSNEQFF	TGTGCCAGCAGCACCCGGACTAGTGGCTCCAATGAGCAGTTCTTC
TRBV5-6	many	TRBJ2-1	NA	CASSLYTREQFF	TGTGCCAGCAGCTTGTATACTCGAGAGCAGTTCTTC
TRBV5-5	NA	TRBJ2-2	TRBD1	CASSLLQGHTGELFF	TGTGCCAGCAGCTTGCTACAGGGGCACACCGGGGAGCTGTTTTTT
TRBV5-1	few	TRBJ2-1	TRBD1	CASTRTGYNEQFF	TGCGCCAGCACCCGGACAGGGTACAATGAGCAGTTCTTC
TRBV20-1	many	TRBJ2-7	NA	CSARDTSENSYEQYF	TGCAGTGCTAGAGATACGAGCGAAAACTCCTACGAGCAGTACTTC
TRBV7-8	NA	TRBJ2-1	NA	CASSLVAGLGYEQFF	TGTGCCAGCAGCTTAGTGGCCGGTCTCGGCTATGAGCAGTTCTTC
TRBV27	few	TRBJ2-1	TRBD1	CASSPETGTGGELEQFF	TGTGCCAGCAGTCCAGAGACCGGGACAGGGGGGGAGTTGGAGCAGTTCTTC
TRBV2	many	TRBJ2-1	NA	CASSSNPIHPYNEQFF	TGTGCCAGCAGTTCCAATCCCATCCACCCTTACAATGAGCAGTTCTTC
TRBV4-1	NA	TRBJ1-2	NA	CASGPRLPRNGYTF	TGTGCCAGCGGCCCCCGTCTCCCCCGCAATGGCTACACCTTC